This is a list of T cell receptor beta chains from one sample in a study of blood T cell repertoires in COVID-19. Libraries were prepared by immunoSEQ multiplex PCR; TCRdb keeps only in-frame clonotypes and omits some of them. The sample gives roughly 350,000 clones, 88% of which show up once; roughly 4.1% is in the top ten. Material for sequencing was peripheral blood. The receptors originated from a woman in her forties or fifties with active or convalescent COVID-19. Each CDR3 is given with its conserved first and last residue. A D gene is named only where the DNA matches it firmly. Not all rows give a size; the values are once, few, many and, for expanded clones, a class.

length,D,J,V,size,CDR3,DNA
14,TRBD1,TRBJ2-3,TRBV5-1,-,CASSSGQAEHTQYF,TGCGCCAGCAGCTCCGGACAGGCAGAGCACACGCAGTATTTT
15,TRBD2,TRBJ2-3,TRBV14,-,CASSATSPSTDTQYF,TGTGCCAGCAGCGCGACTAGCCCTAGCACAGATACGCAGTATTTT
15,-,TRBJ2-5,TRBV27,-,CASSIYSGNQETQYF,TGTGCCAGCAGTATTTACTCAGGGAACCAAGAGACCCAGTACTTC
15,-,TRBJ1-2,TRBV6-2/TRBV6-3,once,CASSYSVGMNYGYTF,TGTGCCAGCAGTTACTCGGTGGGCATGAACTATGGCTACACCTTC
15,TRBD1,TRBJ1-1,TRBV10-3,-,CAISLQGQGTTEAFF,TGTGCCATCAGTCTACAGGGACAGGGGACCACTGAAGCTTTCTTT
15,-,TRBJ2-7,TRBV5-1,-,CASSLGQASSYEQYF,TGCGCCAGCAGCTTGGGACAGGCCAGCTCCTACGAGCAGTACTTC
14,TRBD1,TRBJ1-2,TRBV5-1,-,CASSFGGQDYGYTF,TGCGCCAGCAGCTTTGGAGGACAGGACTATGGCTACACCTTC
15,TRBD2,TRBJ2-5,TRBV19,once,CASSPSGRAGETQYF,TGTGCCAGTTCCCCTAGCGGGAGGGCCGGCGAGACCCAGTACTTC
16,-,TRBJ1-4,TRBV24-1,once,CANHSVGPSPGEKLFF,TGTGCCAACCACAGTGTTGGGCCATCCCCTGGGGAAAAACTGTTTTTT
15,TRBD1,TRBJ2-5,TRBV12-5,-,CASGLRTGVQETQYF,TGTGCTAGTGGTTTGCGTACAGGGGTCCAAGAGACCCAGTACTTC
16,-,TRBJ2-6,TRBV19,once,CASSIDYTMGANVLTF,TGTGCCAGTAGTATAGATTACACCATGGGGGCCAACGTCCTGACTTTC
18,-,TRBJ1-1,TRBV19,-,CASSAALPGWQGWPEAFF,TGTGCCAGTAGTGCCGCCCTCCCCGGGTGGCAGGGGTGGCCTGAAGCTTTCTTT
15,TRBD2,TRBJ2-1,TRBV7-2,-,CASSSSGGVYNEQFF,TGTGCCAGCAGCTCAAGCGGGGGGGTATACAATGAGCAGTTCTTC
15,-,TRBJ2-2,TRBV5-4,-,CASSRQASNTGELFF,TGTGCCAGCTCCAGACAGGCATCGAACACCGGGGAGCTGTTTTTT
13,-,TRBJ1-2,TRBV25-1,once,CASSDLGMGGYTF,TGTGCCAGCAGTGATCTCGGGATGGGTGGCTACACCTTC
13,TRBD1,TRBJ1-1,TRBV15,-,CATSRDGQGRAFF,TGTGCCACCAGCAGAGACGGACAGGGGAGGGCTTTCTTT
12,TRBD1,TRBJ2-7,TRBV12-3/TRBV12-4,-,CASSSGGYEQYF,TGTGCCAGCAGCTCAGGGGGCTACGAGCAGTACTTC
14,-,TRBJ2-1,TRBV11-2,-,CASSLSGSYNEQFF,TGTGCCAGCAGCTTATCGGGCTCCTACAATGAGCAGTTCTTC
14,-,TRBJ2-2,TRBV5-1,-,CASKERTNTGELFF,TGCGCCAGCAAGGAGCGGACGAACACCGGGGAGCTGTTTTTT
16,-,TRBJ1-5,TRBV7-2,-,CASSLGYRVGNQPQHF,TGTGCCAGCAGTTTAGGGTACAGGGTCGGCAATCAGCCCCAGCATTTT
13,TRBD1,TRBJ1-2,TRBV27,-,CASSSQGNYGYTF,TGTGCCAGCAGTTCACAGGGGAACTATGGCTACACCTTC
17,TRBD2,TRBJ2-3,TRBV4-2,-,CASSQALGLAPDDTQYF,TGTGCCAGCAGCCAAGCCCTGGGACTAGCGCCAGACGATACGCAGTATTTT
14,TRBD1,TRBJ2-7,TRBV2,-,CASSANRGFYEQYF,TGTGCCAGCAGTGCGAACAGGGGCTTCTACGAGCAGTACTTC
13,-,TRBJ1-2,TRBV18,-,CASSPPQFYGYTF,TGTGCCAGCTCACCACCCCAGTTCTATGGCTACACCTTC
15,-,TRBJ2-3,TRBV7-9,-,CASSYRDIGTDTQYF,TGTGCCAGCAGCTACCGGGACATCGGCACAGATACGCAGTATTTT
13,-,TRBJ2-5,TRBV5-4,-,CASSGGRTETQYF,TGTGCCAGCAGCGGGGGGAGGACCGAGACCCAGTACTTC
16,TRBD2,TRBJ2-7,TRBV7-2,-,CASSSRTSGRTYEQYF,TGTGCCAGCAGCTCGCGGACTAGCGGGAGGACCTACGAGCAGTACTTC
13,TRBD1,TRBJ2-7,TRBV7-9,-,CASSLDRGLEQYF,TGTGCCAGCAGCTTGGACAGGGGGCTCGAGCAGTACTTC
15,TRBD1,TRBJ2-4,TRBV24-1,-,CATSDTRQGASIQYF,TGTGCCACCAGTGACACCCGACAGGGGGCGAGCATTCAGTACTTC
15,-,TRBJ1-2,TRBV13,-,CASSLRAAGHYGYTF,TGTGCCAGCAGCTTAAGGGCAGCGGGCCACTATGGCTACACCTTC
16,-,TRBJ1-2,TRBV30,-,CAWSVRLQGGNYGYTF,TGTGCCTGGAGTGTAAGGTTACAAGGGGGTAACTATGGCTACACCTTC
16,-,TRBJ2-1,TRBV7-3,-,CASSFAQDSSYNEQFF,TGTGCCAGCAGCTTCGCACAGGATAGCTCCTACAATGAGCAGTTCTTC
12,-,TRBJ1-1,TRBV6-8,few,CADRAENTEAFF,TGTGCCGACCGAGCGGAGAACACTGAAGCTTTCTTT
14,-,TRBJ2-5,TRBV6-5,-,CASSYGRVQETQYF,TGTGCCAGCAGTTATGGCAGGGTCCAAGAGACCCAGTACTTC
12,TRBD1,TRBJ2-7,TRBV30,-,CAWSQGAHEQYF,TGTGCCTGGTCCCAGGGGGCGCACGAGCAGTACTTC
13,-,TRBJ2-5,TRBV6-2/TRBV6-3,-,CASSQGREETQYF,TGTGCCAGCAGTCAGGGACGGGAGGAGACCCAGTACTTC
15,-,TRBJ1-2,TRBV6-1,-,CASSEVEGYGYGYTF,TGTGCCAGCAGTGAAGTGGAGGGGTATGGCTATGGCTACACCTTC
13,-,TRBJ2-1,TRBV20-1,-,CSASTGEYNEQFF,TGCAGTGCTAGTACGGGAGAGTACAATGAGCAGTTCTTC
13,-,TRBJ2-1,TRBV9,-,CASSVANSNEQFF,TGTGCCAGCAGCGTAGCCAACTCTAATGAGCAGTTCTTC
15,TRBD1,TRBJ1-1,TRBV5-1,-,CASSQRQGEKTEAFF,TGCGCCAGCAGCCAGCGACAGGGGGAGAAAACTGAAGCTTTCTTT
18,-,TRBJ2-6,TRBV5-8,-,CASSSRTRSFSGANVLTF,TGTGCCAGCAGCTCGAGGACTCGCTCCTTCTCTGGGGCCAACGTCCTGACTTTC
14,TRBD1,TRBJ2-7,TRBV7-6,few,CASSVGTGAYEQYF,TGTGCCAGCAGCGTGGGGACAGGGGCCTACGAGCAGTACTTC
18,-,TRBJ1-6,TRBV7-2,-,CASSLAAGRTSYNSPLHF,TGTGCCAGCAGCTTAGCGGCCGGACGGACAAGTTATAATTCACCCCTCCACTTT
12,-,TRBJ2-5,TRBV5-1,-,CASSLAQETQYF,TGCGCCAGCAGCTTGGCTCAAGAGACCCAGTACTTC
14,TRBD1,TRBJ1-3,TRBV2,-,CASRQQGAGNTIYF,TGTGCCAGCAGACAACAGGGGGCTGGAAACACCATATATTTT
15,TRBD2,TRBJ2-1,TRBV7-2,once,CASSLGLAGGNEQFF,TGTGCCAGCAGCTTGGGACTAGCGGGAGGGAATGAGCAGTTCTTC